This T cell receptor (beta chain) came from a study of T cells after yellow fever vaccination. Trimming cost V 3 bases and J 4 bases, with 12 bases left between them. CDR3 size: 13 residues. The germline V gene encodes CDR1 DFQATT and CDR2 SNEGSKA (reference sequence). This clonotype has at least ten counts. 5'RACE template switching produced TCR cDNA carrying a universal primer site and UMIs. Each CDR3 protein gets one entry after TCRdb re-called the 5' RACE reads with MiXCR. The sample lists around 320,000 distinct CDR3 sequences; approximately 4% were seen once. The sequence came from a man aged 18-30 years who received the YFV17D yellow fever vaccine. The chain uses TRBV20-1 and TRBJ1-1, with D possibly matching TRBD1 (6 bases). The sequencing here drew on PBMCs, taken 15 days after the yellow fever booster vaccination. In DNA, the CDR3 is TGCAGTGCTAGCCGCGACAGGACCACTGAAGCTTTCTTT. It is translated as CSASRDRTTEAFF.